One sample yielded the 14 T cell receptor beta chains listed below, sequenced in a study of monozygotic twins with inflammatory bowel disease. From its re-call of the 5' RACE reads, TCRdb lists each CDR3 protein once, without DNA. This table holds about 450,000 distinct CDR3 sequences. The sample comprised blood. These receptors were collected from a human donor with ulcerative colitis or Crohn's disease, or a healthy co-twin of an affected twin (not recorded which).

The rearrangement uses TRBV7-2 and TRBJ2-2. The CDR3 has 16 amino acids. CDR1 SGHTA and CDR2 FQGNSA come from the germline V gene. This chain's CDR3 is CASSLRGSGNTGELFF. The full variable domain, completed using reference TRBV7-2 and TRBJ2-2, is GAGVSQSPSNKVTEKGKDVELRCDPISGHTALYWYRQSLGQGLEFLIYFQGNSAPDKSGLPSDRFSAERTGGSVSTLTIQRTQQEDSAVYLCASSLRGSGNTGELFFGEGSRLTVL.

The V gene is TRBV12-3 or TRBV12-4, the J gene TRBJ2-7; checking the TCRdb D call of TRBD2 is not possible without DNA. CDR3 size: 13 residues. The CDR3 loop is CASSWAGGAEQYF.

The CDR3 reads CASSFGWGRAIYF. The rearrangement uses TRBV11-2 and TRBJ1-3; TCRdb picks TRBD1, but there is no DNA to check that call. The V gene's germline CDR1 is SGHAT and CDR2 FQNNGV. The CDR3 length is 13 residues.

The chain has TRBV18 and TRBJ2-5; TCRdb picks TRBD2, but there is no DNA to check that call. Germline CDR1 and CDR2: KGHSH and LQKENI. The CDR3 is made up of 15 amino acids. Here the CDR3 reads CASSPVVRGQETQYF.

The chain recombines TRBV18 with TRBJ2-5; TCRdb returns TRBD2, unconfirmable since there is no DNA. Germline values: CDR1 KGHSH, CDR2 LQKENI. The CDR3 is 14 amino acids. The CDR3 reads CASSALSEGETQYF.

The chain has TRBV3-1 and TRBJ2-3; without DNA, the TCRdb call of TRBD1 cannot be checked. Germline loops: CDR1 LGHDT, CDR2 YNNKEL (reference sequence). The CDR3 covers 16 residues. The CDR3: CASSPYGRGIADTQYF.

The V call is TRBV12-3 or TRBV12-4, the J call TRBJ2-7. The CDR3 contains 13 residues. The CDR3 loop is CASTTGPSYEQYF.

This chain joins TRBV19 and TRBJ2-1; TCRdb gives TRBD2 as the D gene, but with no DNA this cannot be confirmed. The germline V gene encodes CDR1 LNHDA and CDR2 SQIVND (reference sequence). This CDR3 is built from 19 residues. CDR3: CASHTKAGALTSSYNEQFF. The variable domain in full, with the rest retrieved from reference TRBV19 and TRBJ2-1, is DGGITQSPKYLFRKEGQNVTLSCEQNLNHDAMYWYRQDPGQGLRLIYYSQIVNDFQKGDIAEGYSVSREKKESFPLTVTSAQKNPTAFYLCASHTKAGALTSSYNEQFFGPGTRLTVL.

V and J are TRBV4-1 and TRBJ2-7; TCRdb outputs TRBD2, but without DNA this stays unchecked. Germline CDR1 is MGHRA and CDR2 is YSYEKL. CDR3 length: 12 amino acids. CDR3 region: CASSGTSNEQYF.

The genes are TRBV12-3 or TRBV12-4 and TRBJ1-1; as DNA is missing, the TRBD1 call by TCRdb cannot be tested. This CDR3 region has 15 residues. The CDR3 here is CASSLGGGRNTEAFF.

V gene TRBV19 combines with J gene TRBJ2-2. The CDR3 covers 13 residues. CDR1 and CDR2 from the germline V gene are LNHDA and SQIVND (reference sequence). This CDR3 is CASSKIVSGELFF.

CDR3 protein: CSAITGGGFGELFF. The genes are TRBV20-1 and TRBJ2-2; as DNA is missing, the TRBD1 call by TCRdb cannot be tested. The length of the CDR3 is 14 residues. CDR1 is DFQATT, CDR2 SNEGSKA, per germline (reference sequence).

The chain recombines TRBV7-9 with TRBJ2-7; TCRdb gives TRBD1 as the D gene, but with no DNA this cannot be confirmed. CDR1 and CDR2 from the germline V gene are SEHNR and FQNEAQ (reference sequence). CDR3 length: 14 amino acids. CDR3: CASSLRDWAYEQYF.

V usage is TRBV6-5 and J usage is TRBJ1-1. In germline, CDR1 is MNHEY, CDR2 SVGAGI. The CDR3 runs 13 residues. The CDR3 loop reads CASNPRGTAEAFF.